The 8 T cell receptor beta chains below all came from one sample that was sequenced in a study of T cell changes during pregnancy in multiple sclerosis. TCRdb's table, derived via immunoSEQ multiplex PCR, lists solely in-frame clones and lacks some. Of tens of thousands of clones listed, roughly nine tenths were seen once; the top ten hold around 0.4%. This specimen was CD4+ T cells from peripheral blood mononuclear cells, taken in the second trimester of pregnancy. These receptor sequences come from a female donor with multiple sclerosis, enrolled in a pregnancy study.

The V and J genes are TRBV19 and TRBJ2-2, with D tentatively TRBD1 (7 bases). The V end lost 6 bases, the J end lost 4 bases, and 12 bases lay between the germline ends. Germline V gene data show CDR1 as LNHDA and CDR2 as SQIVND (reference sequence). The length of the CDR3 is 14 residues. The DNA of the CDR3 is TGTGCCAGTAGGGGGACAGCGGGCACCGGGGAGCTGTTTTTT. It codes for CASRGTAGTGELFF.

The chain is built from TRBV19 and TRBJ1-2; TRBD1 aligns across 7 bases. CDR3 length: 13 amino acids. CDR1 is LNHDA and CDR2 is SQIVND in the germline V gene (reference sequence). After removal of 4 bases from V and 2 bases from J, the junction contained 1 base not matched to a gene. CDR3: CASSKTGNYGYTF. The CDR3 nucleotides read TGTGCCAGTAGTAAGACAGGGAACTATGGCTACACCTTC.

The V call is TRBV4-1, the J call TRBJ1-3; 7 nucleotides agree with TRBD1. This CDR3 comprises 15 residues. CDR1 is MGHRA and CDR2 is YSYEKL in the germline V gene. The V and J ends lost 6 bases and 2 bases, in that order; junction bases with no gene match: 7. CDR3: CASSHTGDPGNTIYF. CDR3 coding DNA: TGCGCCAGCAGTCACACAGGGGATCCTGGAAACACCATATATTTT.

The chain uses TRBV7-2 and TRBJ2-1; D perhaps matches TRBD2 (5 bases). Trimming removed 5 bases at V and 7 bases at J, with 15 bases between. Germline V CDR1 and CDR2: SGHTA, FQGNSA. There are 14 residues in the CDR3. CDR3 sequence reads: CASSMWTGINEQFF. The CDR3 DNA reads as TGTGCCAGCAGCATGTGGACTGGAATTAATGAGCAGTTCTTC.

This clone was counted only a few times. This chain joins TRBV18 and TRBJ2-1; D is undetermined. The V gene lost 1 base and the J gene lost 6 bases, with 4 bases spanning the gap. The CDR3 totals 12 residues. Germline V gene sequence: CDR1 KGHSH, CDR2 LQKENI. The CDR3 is CASSPLLNEQFF. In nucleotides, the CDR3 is TGTGCCAGCTCACCACTTCTCAATGAGCAGTTCTTC.

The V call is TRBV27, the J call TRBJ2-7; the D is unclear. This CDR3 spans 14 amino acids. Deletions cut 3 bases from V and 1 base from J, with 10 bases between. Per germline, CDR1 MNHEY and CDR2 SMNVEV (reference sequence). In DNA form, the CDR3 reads TGTGCCAGCAGTTTCATGTTGAGATCCTACGAGCAGTACTTC. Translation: CASSFMLRSYEQYF.

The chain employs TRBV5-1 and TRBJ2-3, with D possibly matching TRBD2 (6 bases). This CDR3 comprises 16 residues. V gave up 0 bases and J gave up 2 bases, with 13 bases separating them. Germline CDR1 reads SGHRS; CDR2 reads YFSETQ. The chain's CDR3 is CASSLAGEWNTDTQYF. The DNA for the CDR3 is TGCGCCAGCAGCTTGGCGGGGGAATGGAACACAGATACGCAGTATTTT.

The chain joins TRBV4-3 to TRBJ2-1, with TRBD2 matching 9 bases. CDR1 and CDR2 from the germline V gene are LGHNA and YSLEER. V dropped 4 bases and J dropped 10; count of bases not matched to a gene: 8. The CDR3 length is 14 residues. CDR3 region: CASSLAGASVEQFF. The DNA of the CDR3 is TGCGCCAGCAGCCTAGCGGGGGCTTCAGTCGAGCAGTTCTTC.